This T cell receptor (beta chain) was recorded in a study of identifying expanded T cells in peripheral blood. This CDR3 has 13 residues. The germline V gene has CDR1 MNHNY and CDR2 SVGAGI (reference sequence). Trimming removed 2 bases at V and 3 bases at J, with 8 bases between. Study observations and caveats: Around 1.2 clones differed between technical replicates, versus about 15 and 19 over time. Two-week clone count variance significantly increased as total template count grew.

Collection occurred without any documented infections or immune events in donors. The count of this clone is one. The target antigen is unknown. Libraries were prepared by immunoSEQ multiplex PCR; TCRdb keeps only in-frame clonotypes and omits some of them. Of tens of thousands of clones in the sample, roughly 84% were seen once. The TCR originated in a person aged 18 to 70 in good health. This chain links TRBV6-6 with TRBJ2-7; tentative D call: TRBD1 (6 bases). The sample comprised blood. This chain's CDR3 is CASSYGGLYEQYF. The DNA for the CDR3 is TGTGCCAGCAGTTACGGGGGCCTCTACGAGCAGTACTTC.